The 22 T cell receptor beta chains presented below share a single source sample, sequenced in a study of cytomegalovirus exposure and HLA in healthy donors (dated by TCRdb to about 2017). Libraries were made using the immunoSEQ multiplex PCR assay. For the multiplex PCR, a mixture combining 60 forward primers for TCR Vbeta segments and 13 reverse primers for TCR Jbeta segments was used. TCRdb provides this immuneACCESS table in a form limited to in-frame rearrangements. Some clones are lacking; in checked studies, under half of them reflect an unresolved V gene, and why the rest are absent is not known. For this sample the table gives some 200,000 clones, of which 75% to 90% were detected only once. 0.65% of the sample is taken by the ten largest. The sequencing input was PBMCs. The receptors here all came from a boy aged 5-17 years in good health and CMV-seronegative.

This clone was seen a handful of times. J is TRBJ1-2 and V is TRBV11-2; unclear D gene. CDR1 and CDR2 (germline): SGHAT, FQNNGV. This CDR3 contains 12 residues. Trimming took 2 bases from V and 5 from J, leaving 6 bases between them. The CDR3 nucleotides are TGTGCCAGCAGCTTACACAGTTATGGCTACACCTTC. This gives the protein CASSLHSYGYTF.

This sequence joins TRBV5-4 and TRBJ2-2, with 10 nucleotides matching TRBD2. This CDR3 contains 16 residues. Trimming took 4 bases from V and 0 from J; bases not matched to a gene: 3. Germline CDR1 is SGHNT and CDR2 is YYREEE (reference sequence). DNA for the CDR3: TGTGCCAGCAGCGGCGGGACTAGCGCGAACACCGGGGAGCTGTTTTTT. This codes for CASSGGTSANTGELFF.

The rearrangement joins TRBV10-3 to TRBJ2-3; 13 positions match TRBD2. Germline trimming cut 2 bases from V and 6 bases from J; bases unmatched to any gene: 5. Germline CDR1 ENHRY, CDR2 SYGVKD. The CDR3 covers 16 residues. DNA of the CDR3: TGTGCCATCAGTGAGACTAGCGGGGGGGCAGGGGATACGCAGTATTTT. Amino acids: CAISETSGGAGDTQYF.

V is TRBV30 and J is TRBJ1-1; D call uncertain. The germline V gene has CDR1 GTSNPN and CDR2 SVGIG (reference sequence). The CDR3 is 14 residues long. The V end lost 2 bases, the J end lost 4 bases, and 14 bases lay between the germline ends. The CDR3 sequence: CAWSPGNRGTEAFF. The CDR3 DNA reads TGTGCCTGGAGTCCGGGGAATCGGGGCACTGAAGCTTTCTTT.

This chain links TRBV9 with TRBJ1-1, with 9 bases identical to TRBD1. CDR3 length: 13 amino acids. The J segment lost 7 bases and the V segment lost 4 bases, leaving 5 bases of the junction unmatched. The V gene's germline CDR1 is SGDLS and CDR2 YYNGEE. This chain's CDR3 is CASSPRTGVEAFF. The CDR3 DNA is TGTGCCAGCAGCCCCCGGACAGGGGTTGAAGCTTTCTTT.

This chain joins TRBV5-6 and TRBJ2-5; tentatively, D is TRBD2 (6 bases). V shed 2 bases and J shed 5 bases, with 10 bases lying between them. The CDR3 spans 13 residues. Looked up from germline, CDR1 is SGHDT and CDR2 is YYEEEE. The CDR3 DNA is TGTGCCAGCAGCTTTGGGGGGAGGGAGACCCAGTACTTC. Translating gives CASSFGGRETQYF.

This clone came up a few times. The chain's CDR3 is CASSSIRTTNYGYTF. The CDR3 region has the DNA TGTGCCAGCAGCTCAATCAGGACAACTAACTATGGCTACACCTTC. The chain recombines TRBV13 with TRBJ1-2; TRBD1 is a possible D gene (5 bases). The V end lost 4 bases, the J end lost 0 bases, and 12 bases lay between the germline ends. Looked up from germline, CDR1 is PRHDT and CDR2 is FYEKMQ (reference sequence). The CDR3 spans 15 residues. Variable domain in full (rest from reference TRBV13 and TRBJ1-2): AAGVIQSPRHLIKEKRETATLKCYPIPRHDTVYWYQQGPGQDPQFLISFYEKMQSDKGSIPDRFSAQQFSDYHSELNMSSLELGDSALYFCASSSIRTTNYGYTFGSGTRLTVV.

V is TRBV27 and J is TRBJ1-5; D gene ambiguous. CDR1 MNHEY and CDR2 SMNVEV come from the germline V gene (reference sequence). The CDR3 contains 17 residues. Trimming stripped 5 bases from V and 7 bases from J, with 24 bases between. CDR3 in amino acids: CASSPKAWRDDGQPQHF. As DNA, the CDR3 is TGTGCCAGCAGTCCCAAGGCGTGGAGGGATGATGGGCAGCCCCAGCATTTT.

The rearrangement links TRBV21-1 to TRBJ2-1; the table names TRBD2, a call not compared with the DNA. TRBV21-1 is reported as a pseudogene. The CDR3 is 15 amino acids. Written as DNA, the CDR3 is TGTGCCAGCAGCCCCGAGGCAGTGGCCTACAATGAGCAGTTCTTC. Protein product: CASSPEAVAYNEQFF.

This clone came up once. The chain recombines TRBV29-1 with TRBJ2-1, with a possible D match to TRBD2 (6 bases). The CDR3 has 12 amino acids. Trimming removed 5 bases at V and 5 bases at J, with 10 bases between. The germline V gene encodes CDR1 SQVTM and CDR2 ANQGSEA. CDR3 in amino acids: CSVSSANNEQFF. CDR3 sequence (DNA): TGCAGCGTTTCTAGCGCCAACAATGAGCAGTTCTTC.

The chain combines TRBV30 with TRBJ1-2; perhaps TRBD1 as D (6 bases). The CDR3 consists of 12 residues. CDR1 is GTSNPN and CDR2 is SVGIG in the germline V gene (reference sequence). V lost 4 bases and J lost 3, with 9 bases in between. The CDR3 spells CAWNTGYYGYTF. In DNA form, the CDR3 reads TGTGCCTGGAATACAGGGTACTATGGCTACACCTTC.

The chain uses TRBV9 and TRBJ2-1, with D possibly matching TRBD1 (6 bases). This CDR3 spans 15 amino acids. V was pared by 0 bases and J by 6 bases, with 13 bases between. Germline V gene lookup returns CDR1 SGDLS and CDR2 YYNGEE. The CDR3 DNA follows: TGTGCCAGCAGCGTAGAGGGGGATGTACGCAATGAGCAGTTCTTC. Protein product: CASSVEGDVRNEQFF.

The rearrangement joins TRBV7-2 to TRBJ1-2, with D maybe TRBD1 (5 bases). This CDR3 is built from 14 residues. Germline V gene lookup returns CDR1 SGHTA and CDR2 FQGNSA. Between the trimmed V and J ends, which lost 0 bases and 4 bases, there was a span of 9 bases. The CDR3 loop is CASSLAGEGYGYTF. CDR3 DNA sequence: TGTGCCAGCAGCTTAGCAGGGGAAGGCTATGGCTACACCTTC.

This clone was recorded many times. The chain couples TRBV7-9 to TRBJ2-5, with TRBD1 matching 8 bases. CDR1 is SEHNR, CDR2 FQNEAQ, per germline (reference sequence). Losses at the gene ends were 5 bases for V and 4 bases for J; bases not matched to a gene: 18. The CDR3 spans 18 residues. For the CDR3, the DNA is TGTGCCAGCAGCCCACGGGACAGGAAGTTACTCGTTCCAGAGACCCAGTACTTC. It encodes CASSPRDRKLLVPETQYF.

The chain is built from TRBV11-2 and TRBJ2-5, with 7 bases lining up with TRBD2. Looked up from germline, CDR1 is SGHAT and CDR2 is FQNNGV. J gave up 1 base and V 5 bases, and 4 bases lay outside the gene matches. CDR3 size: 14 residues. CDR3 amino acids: CASSAGGIQETQYF. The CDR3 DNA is TGTGCCAGCAGCGCCGGGGGGATCCAAGAGACCCAGTACTTC.

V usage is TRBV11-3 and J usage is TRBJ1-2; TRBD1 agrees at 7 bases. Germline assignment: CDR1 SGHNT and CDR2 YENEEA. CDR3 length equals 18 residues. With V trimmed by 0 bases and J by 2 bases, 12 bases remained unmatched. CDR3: CASSLDVRTGVSNYGYTF. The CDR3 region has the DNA TGTGCCAGCAGCTTAGATGTAAGGACAGGCGTTTCAAACTATGGCTACACCTTC.

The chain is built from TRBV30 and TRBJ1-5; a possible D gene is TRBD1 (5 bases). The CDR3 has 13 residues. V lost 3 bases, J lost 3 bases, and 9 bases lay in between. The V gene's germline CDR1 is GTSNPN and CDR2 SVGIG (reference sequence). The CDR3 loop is CAWRDRNNQPQHF. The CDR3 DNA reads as TGTGCCTGGAGAGACAGAAACAATCAGCCCCAGCATTTT.

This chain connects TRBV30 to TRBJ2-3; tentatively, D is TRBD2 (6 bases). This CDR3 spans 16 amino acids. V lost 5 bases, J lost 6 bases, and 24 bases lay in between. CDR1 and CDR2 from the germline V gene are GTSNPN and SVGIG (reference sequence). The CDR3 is CAWHPGGTPIYDTQYF. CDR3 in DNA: TGTGCCTGGCACCCAGGCGGGACCCCCATTTACGATACGCAGTATTTT.

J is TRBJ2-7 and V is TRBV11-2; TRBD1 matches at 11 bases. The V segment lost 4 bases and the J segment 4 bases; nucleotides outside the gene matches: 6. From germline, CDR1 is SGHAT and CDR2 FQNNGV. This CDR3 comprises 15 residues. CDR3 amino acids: CASSSGDRGIYEQYF. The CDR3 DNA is TGTGCCAGCAGCTCCGGGGACAGGGGGATTTACGAGCAGTACTTC.

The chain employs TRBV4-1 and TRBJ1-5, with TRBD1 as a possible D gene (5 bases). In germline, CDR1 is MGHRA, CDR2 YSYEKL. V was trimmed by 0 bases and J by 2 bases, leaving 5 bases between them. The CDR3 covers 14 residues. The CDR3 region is CASSQEQGNQPQHF. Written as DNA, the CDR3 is TGCGCCAGCAGCCAAGAACAGGGCAATCAGCCCCAGCATTTT.

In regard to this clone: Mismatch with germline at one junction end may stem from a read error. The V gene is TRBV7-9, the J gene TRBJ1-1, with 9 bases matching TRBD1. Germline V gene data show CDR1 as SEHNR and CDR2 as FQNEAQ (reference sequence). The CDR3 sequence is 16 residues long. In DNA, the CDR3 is TGTTCCAGCAGCTTAGAGACAGGGGGAGGCGGCACTGAAGCTTTCTTT. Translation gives CSSSLETGGGGTEAFF.

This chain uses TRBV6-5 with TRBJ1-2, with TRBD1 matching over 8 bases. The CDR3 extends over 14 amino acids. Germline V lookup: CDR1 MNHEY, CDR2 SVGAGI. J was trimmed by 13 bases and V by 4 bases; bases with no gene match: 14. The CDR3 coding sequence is TGTGCCAGCAGTTCTGGGACAGGAAAACAGAGGGGCACCTTC. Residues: CASSSGTGKQRGTF.